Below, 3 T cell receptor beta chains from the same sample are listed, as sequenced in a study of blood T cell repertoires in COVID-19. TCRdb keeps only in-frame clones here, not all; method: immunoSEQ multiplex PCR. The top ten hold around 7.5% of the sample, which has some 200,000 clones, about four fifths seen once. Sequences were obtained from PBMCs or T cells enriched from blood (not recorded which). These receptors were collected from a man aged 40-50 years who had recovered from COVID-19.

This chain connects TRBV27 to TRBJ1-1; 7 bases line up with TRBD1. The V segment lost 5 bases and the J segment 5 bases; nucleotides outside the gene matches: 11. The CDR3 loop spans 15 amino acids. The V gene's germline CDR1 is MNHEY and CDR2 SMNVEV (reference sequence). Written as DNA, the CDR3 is TGTGCCAGCAGTCCTAACAGGGGAGCAGTGACTGAAGCTTTCTTT. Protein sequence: CASSPNRGAVTEAFF.

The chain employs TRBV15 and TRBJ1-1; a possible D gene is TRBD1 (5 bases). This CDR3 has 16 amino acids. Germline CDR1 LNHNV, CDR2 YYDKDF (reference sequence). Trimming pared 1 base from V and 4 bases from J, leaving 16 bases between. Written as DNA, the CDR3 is TGTGCCACCAGCAGAGTCGGCACCGGGGGAGGCACTGAAGCTTTCTTT. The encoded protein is CATSRVGTGGGTEAFF. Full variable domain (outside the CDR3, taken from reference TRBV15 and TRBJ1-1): DAMVIQNPRYQVTQFGKPVTLSCSQTLNHNVMYWYQQKSSQAPKLLFHYYDKDFNNEADTPDNFQSRRPNTSFCFLDIRSPGLGDTAMYLCATSRVGTGGGTEAFFGQGTRLTVV.

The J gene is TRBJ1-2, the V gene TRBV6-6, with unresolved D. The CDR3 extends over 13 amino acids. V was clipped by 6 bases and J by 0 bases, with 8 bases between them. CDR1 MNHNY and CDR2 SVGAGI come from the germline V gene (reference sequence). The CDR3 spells CASRQSSNYGYTF. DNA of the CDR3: TGTGCCAGCAGACAGTCCTCTAACTATGGCTACACCTTC.